These 18 T cell receptor beta chains were all obtained from the same sample, sequenced in a study of post-analysis software for immune sequencing data. Findings of the study overall: About five TRBV segments appeared more often in patients than in controls, and TRBV5-6, TRBV5-1 and TRBV20-1 were among these.

No antigen has been identified for these receptors. Sequencing libraries made from TCR beta cDNA carried unique molecular identifiers. MiXCR was run by TCRdb on the PCR reads, yielding one entry per CDR3 protein. The sample holds roughly 800,000 distinct CDR3 sequences, around 45% seen once. The material sequenced was blood. The source is a girl aged 5 to 17 with multiple sclerosis.

For this clonotype: A single base separates this from a much larger clone, so it may be a read error. The chain recombines TRBV25-1 with TRBJ2-5, with a possible D match to TRBD2 (7 bases). This CDR3 contains 17 residues. The V end was cut by 0 bases, the J end by 7 bases, with 21 bases between. The germline gives CDR1 MGHDK, CDR2 SYGVNS. CDR3 sequence (DNA): TGTGCCAGCAGTGAATATGGAGACCGCACAGGGAGGGGGACCCAGTACTTC. Translated, it gives CASSEYGDRTGRGTQYF.

This chain joins TRBV2 and TRBJ2-7; D is perhaps TRBD1 or TRBD2 (5 bases each). Germline CDR1 is SNHLY and CDR2 is FYNNEI. Deletions cut 8 bases from V and 2 bases from J, with 16 bases between. This CDR3 has 14 amino acids. CDR3 loop: CASQVGGLTYEQYF. The CDR3 DNA is TGTGCCAGCCAGGTTGGGGGATTAACCTACGAGCAGTACTTC.

The chain employs TRBV4-2 and TRBJ2-3; TRBD2 might be the D (7 bases). CDR1 and CDR2 from the germline V gene are LGHNA and YNFKEQ. Trimming cost V 0 bases and J 5 bases, with 21 bases left between them. CDR3 size: 18 residues. The CDR3 coding sequence is TGTGCCAGCAGCCAAGATCCGGGCGCCGGGGGGCTGGAAGATACGCAGTATTTT. It translates to CASSQDPGAGGLEDTQYF.

This clonotype showed up just a few times. The chain uses TRBV5-5 and TRBJ2-1; TRBD2 might be the D (6 bases). Germline CDR1 SGHKS, CDR2 YYEKEE (reference sequence). Trimming shortened V by 4 bases and J by 12 bases, and 11 bases separated the two germline ends. The length of the CDR3 is 11 residues. Here the CDR3 DNA reads TGTGCCAGCAGCCATGGGACTCGGCAGTTCTTC. Amino acid sequence: CASSHGTRQFF.

The chain employs TRBV5-1 and TRBJ1-6; 7 positions agree with TRBD1. The junction had 1 base not matched to a gene; V was cut back by 0 bases and J by 7 bases. The CDR3 runs to 14 residues. Germline-derived CDR1 and CDR2 are SGHRS and YFSETQ. The CDR3 here is CASSLAQGNSPLHF. The CDR3 DNA sequence: TGCGCCAGCAGCTTGGCACAGGGGAATTCACCCCTCCACTTT.

The CDR3: CASSYGTSGLEQYF. The CDR3 DNA is TGTGCCAGCAGTTACGGCACTAGCGGATTAGAGCAGTACTTC. The chain joins TRBV6-2 or TRBV6-3 to TRBJ2-4; 8 bases align to TRBD2. There are 14 residues in the CDR3. Germline trimming cut 2 bases from V and 13 bases from J; bases unmatched to any gene: 10. Germline V gene data show CDR1 as MNHEY and CDR2 as SVGEGT.

This clonotype was seen only a few times. The genes are TRBV5-1 and TRBJ2-3; 7 nucleotides agree with TRBD2. After removal of 0 bases from V and 6 bases from J, the junction contained 4 bases not matched to a gene. Germline V lookup: CDR1 SGHRS, CDR2 YFSETQ. There are 14 residues in the CDR3. CDR3 nucleotide sequence: TGCGCCAGCAGCTTGGAACTAGCGATGGATACGCAGTATTTT. Its protein is CASSLELAMDTQYF.

The chain carries TRBV20-1 and TRBJ2-1; D is ambiguous. Germline lookup yields CDR1 DFQATT and CDR2 SNEGSKA (reference sequence). V lost 3 bases to trimming and J lost 0 bases, with 12 bases between them. The CDR3 consists of 15 residues. CDR3 DNA sequence: TGCAGTGCTAGCTCTTTCAGGAGCTCCTACAATGAGCAGTTCTTC. Residues: CSASSFRSSYNEQFF.

The chain recombines TRBV10-3 with TRBJ2-5; 7 bases are a match to TRBD2. The junction had 19 bases not matched to a gene; V was cut back by 8 bases and J by 7 bases. CDR1 ENHRY and CDR2 SYGVKD come from the germline V gene. This CDR3 spans 16 amino acids. This chain's CDR3 is CAIAPAGVGRGGTQYF. CDR3 DNA: TGTGCCATCGCTCCGGCGGGAGTGGGTCGTGGGGGGACCCAGTACTTC.

This clonotype was observed a few times. This rearrangement joins TRBV12-3 or TRBV12-4 to TRBJ2-5; 8 nucleotides line up with TRBD1. J lost 5 bases, V lost 8 bases, and 10 bases had no gene match. The CDR3 consists of 14 residues. In DNA, the CDR3 is TGTGCCAGCTGGTCAGGGGGCGCGTATGAGACCCAGTACTTC. This codes for CASWSGGAYETQYF.

The sample holds a few counts of this clonotype. The gene calls are TRBV9 and TRBJ2-1; 12 nucleotides line up with TRBD2. V lost 3 bases and J lost 8; bases outside the gene matches: 9. The CDR3 has 16 amino acids. From germline, CDR1 is SGDLS and CDR2 YYNGEE. Written as DNA, the CDR3 is TGTGCCAGCAGCGCAAGACTAGCGGGAGTTCTTGATGAGCAGTTCTTC. This sequence encodes CASSARLAGVLDEQFF.

This clonotype was counted only a few times. The chain links TRBV12-5 to TRBJ1-1; D not certain. Germline V gene lookup returns CDR1 LGHNT and CDR2 FRNRAP. The CDR3 runs to 14 residues. V shed 3 bases and J shed 1 base, with 9 bases lying between them. CDR3 amino acids: CASGFGSANTEAFF. The CDR3 DNA reads as TGTGCTAGTGGTTTCGGCTCCGCGAACACTGAAGCTTTCTTT.

This rearrangement joins TRBV4-2 to TRBJ2-7, with 10 bases that match TRBD2. The V segment lost 4 bases and the J segment 3 bases; nucleotides outside the gene matches: 6. CDR1 and CDR2 from the germline V gene are LGHNA and YNFKEQ. The CDR3 totals 15 residues. CDR3 amino acids: CASSPSGSSGYEQYF. The CDR3 DNA reads as TGTGCCAGCAGCCCTAGCGGGAGCTCGGGCTACGAGCAGTACTTC.

This clonotype appeared once. CDR3 coding DNA: TGTGCCACCGTCTGGGGGGGATCCGCCCACGAGCAGTACTTC. Protein: CATVWGGSAHEQYF. The chain recombines TRBV6-2 or TRBV6-3 with TRBJ2-4; the match to TRBD2 covers 7 bases. Judging by the DNA end, TRBJ2-7 fits better; the J call may be wrong. This CDR3 is 14 amino acids long. Germline V gene data show CDR1 as MNHEY and CDR2 as SVGEGT.

The CDR3 here is CSASAREGYNEQFF. CDR3 DNA sequence: TGCAGTGCTAGTGCGCGGGAGGGTTACAATGAGCAGTTCTTC. The chain joins TRBV20-1 to TRBJ2-1, with 9 bases matching TRBD2. CDR1 and CDR2 from the germline V gene are DFQATT and SNEGSKA (reference sequence). The CDR3 runs to 14 residues. With 3 bases clipped from V and 4 bases from J, the junction kept 4 bases outside the gene matches.

This clonotype was found many times. This chain uses TRBV20-1 with TRBJ2-3; weak D call: TRBD2 (6 bases). The germline V gene encodes CDR1 DFQATT and CDR2 SNEGSKA (reference sequence). Trimming removed 2 bases at V and 0 bases at J, with 21 bases between. This CDR3 spans 18 amino acids. Written as DNA, the CDR3 is TGCAGTGCTAGACTTATCGGGCTGAGCGGGTCTAGCACAGATACGCAGTATTTT. Translating gives CSARLIGLSGSSTDTQYF.

The genes are TRBV28 and TRBJ2-7; D is possibly TRBD1 (6 bases). CDR3 length equals 15 residues. V was cut by 5 bases and J by 3 bases, with 17 bases left in between. Germline CDR1 is MDHEN and CDR2 is SYDVKM. The CDR3 loop is CASSPGTPGSYEQYF. As DNA, the CDR3 is TGTGCCAGCAGTCCAGGGACACCTGGGAGCTACGAGCAGTACTTC. Complete variable domain (other parts from reference TRBV28 and TRBJ2-7): DVKVTQSSRYLVKRTGEKVFLECVQDMDHENMFWYRQDPGLGLRLIYFSYDVKMKEKGDIPEGYSVSREKKERFSLILESASTNQTSMYLCASSPGTPGSYEQYFGPGTRLTVT.

The chain joins TRBV15 to TRBJ1-4, with D unresolved. This CDR3 comprises 14 residues. CDR1 and CDR2 from the germline V gene are LNHNV and YYDKDF (reference sequence). The germline V and J ends were trimmed by 2 bases and 1 base, with 5 bases remaining between them. The CDR3 loop is CATSRQITNEKLFF. CDR3 coding DNA: TGTGCCACCAGCAGACAGATAACTAATGAAAAACTGTTTTTT.